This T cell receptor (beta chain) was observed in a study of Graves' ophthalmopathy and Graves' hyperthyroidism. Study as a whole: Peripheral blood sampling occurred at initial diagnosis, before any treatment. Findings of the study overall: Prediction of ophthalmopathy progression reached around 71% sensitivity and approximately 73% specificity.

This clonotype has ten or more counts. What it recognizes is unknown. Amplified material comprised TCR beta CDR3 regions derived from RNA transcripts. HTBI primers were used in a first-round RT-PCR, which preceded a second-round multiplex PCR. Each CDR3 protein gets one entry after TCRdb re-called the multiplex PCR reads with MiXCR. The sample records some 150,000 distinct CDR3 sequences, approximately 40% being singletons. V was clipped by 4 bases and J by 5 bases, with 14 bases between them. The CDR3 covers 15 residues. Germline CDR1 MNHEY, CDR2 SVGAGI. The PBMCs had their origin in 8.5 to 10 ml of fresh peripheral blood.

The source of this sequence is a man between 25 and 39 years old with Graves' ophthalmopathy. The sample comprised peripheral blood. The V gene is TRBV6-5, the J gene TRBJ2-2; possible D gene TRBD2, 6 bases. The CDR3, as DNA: TGTGCCAGCAGTTCGGACGGGAGAGGGACCGGGGAGCTGTTTTTT. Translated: CASSSDGRGTGELFF.